What follows are 13 T cell receptor beta chains derived from one specimen sequenced in a study of cytomegalovirus exposure and HLA in healthy donors (TCRdb year 2017). The receptor library was made with the immunoSEQ multiplex PCR assay. For the multiplex PCR, a mixture combining 60 forward primers for TCR Vbeta segments and 13 reverse primers for TCR Jbeta segments was used. In TCRdb, the immuneACCESS table is reduced to in-frame sequences with V and J assigned. These tables do not hold every clone; where another copy was compared, an unresolved V gene accounts for under half, and the others remain unexplained. Recorded for this sample are approximately 280,000 clones; around 86% of them occurred a single time. The leading ten clones occupy roughly 4% of the sample. Source material: PBMCs. The receptors were sampled from a man aged 35 to 55 in good health and CMV-seropositive.

This chain joins TRBV7-3 and TRBJ2-4; 10 bases are a match to TRBD1. Losses at the gene ends were 5 bases for V and 2 bases for J; bases not matched to a gene: 9. This CDR3 contains 17 residues. Germline lookup yields CDR1 SGHTA and CDR2 FQGTGA. The CDR3 nucleotides are TGTGCCAGCAGCCGCTCGGGGGGACAGGGGACCAAAAACATTCAGTACTTC. This gives the protein CASSRSGGQGTKNIQYF.

This chain uses TRBV28 with TRBJ1-2; D gene uncertain. Looked up from germline, CDR1 is MDHEN and CDR2 is SYDVKM. V lost 0 bases and J lost 2, with 7 bases in between. CDR3 length equals 14 residues. This CDR3 reads CASSLWRENYGYTF. CDR3 in DNA: TGTGCCAGCAGTTTATGGAGGGAAAACTATGGCTACACCTTC.

V is TRBV18 and J is TRBJ2-1; TRBD2 aligns across 13 bases. J gave up 5 bases and V 1 base, and 5 bases lay outside the gene matches. This CDR3 comprises 17 residues. Germline lookup yields CDR1 KGHSH and CDR2 LQKENI. Here the CDR3 DNA reads TGTGCCAGCTCACCACAGGGACTAGCGGGATTTGACAATGAGCAGTTCTTC. Translating gives CASSPQGLAGFDNEQFF.

The chain recombines TRBV2 with TRBJ2-5, with 7 bases matching TRBD2. Germline loops: CDR1 SNHLY, CDR2 FYNNEI. Trimming cost V 11 bases and J 6 bases; bases outside gene matches: 12. CDR3 length: 13 residues. The DNA of the CDR3 is TGTGCCTCCGAGTCCCCGGGGGGACAGACCCAGTACTTC. Amino acids: CASESPGGQTQYF.

The CDR3 DNA reads as TGTGCCAGCAGTTACGACAGGGGAGGCACAGATACGCAGTATTTT. Translated: CASSYDRGGTDTQYF. The chain has TRBV6-6 and TRBJ2-3, with 8 bases lining up with TRBD1. The germline gives CDR1 MNHNY, CDR2 SVGAGI (reference sequence). This CDR3 spans 15 amino acids. The V and J ends lost 2 bases and 1 base, in that order; junction bases with no gene match: 2.

This clone was seen once. The rearrangement uses TRBV19 and TRBJ1-5; D call uncertain. The CDR3 contains 17 residues. Looked up from germline, CDR1 is LNHDA and CDR2 is SQIVND (reference sequence). V lost 7 bases to trimming and J lost 1 base, with 20 bases between them. The CDR3 DNA sequence: TGTGCCAGTAACCCAGGTTCCCTTCCTGGCAGCAATCAGCCCCAGCATTTT. Residues: CASNPGSLPGSNQPQHF.

The chain joins TRBV10-3 to TRBJ2-1; 10 nucleotides agree with TRBD2. The CDR3 totals 14 residues. Germline assignment: CDR1 ENHRY and CDR2 SYGVKD. With 7 bases clipped from V and 10 bases from J, the junction kept 10 bases outside the gene matches. In nucleotides, the CDR3 is TGTGCCATCACGGAGCGGGGGGGTAGGATGGAGCAGTTCTTC. It is translated as CAITERGGRMEQFF.

The V gene is TRBV28, the J gene TRBJ1-2; TRBD1 might be the D (6 bases). Trimming cost V 6 bases and J 1 base, with 18 bases left between them. The CDR3 has 16 residues. Germline CDR1 reads MDHEN; CDR2 reads SYDVKM. The CDR3 sequence is CASSQPPRQVNYGYTF. DNA of the CDR3: TGTGCCAGCAGCCAACCGCCGCGACAGGTTAACTATGGCTACACCTTC.

This chain uses TRBV4-3 with TRBJ2-1; 8 nucleotides align to TRBD1. The CDR3 runs to 15 residues. Germline loops: CDR1 LGHNA, CDR2 YSLEER. The trim removed 3 bases at V and 4 bases at J, leaving 5 bases unmatched. The CDR3: CASSQTGQGYNEQFF. CDR3 nucleotide sequence: TGCGCCAGCAGCCAGACAGGACAGGGTTACAATGAGCAGTTCTTC.

The rearrangement links TRBV4-3 to TRBJ1-1; D call uncertain. This CDR3 is built from 15 residues. The V gene's germline CDR1 is LGHNA and CDR2 YSLEER. The V gene lost 0 bases and the J gene lost 0 bases, with 8 bases spanning the gap. The CDR3, as DNA: TGCGCCAGCAGCCAAGAAGTACAGCTGAACACTGAAGCTTTCTTT. Encoded protein: CASSQEVQLNTEAFF.

The chain carries TRBV27 and TRBJ1-5; maybe TRBD1 (5 bases). CDR1 and CDR2 (germline): MNHEY, SMNVEV (reference sequence). This CDR3 has 12 residues. V lost 6 bases, J lost 9 bases, and 12 bases lay in between. The CDR3 region is CASSLTGGPQHF. Written as DNA, the CDR3 is TGTGCCAGCAGCCTCACGGGGGGGCCCCAGCATTTT.

The chain recombines TRBV2 with TRBJ2-7; weak D call: TRBD1 (5 bases). Per germline, CDR1 SNHLY and CDR2 FYNNEI. The V gene lost 0 bases and the J gene lost 3 bases, with 12 bases spanning the gap. The CDR3 is 15 residues long. CDR3 DNA: TGTGCCAGCAGTGAAGCGCTTCGAAGGGGCTACGAGCAGTACTTC. It yields the protein CASSEALRRGYEQYF.

The rearrangement links TRBV27 to TRBJ2-5, with 9 bases that match TRBD2. Gene TRBJ2-7 matches the end of the DNA better, so the J call may be wrong. There are 15 residues in the CDR3. Per germline, CDR1 MNHEY and CDR2 SMNVEV (reference sequence). CDR3 DNA sequence: TGTGCCAGCAGTTATGGCCTAGCGGGGACCTACGAGCAGTACTTC. It translates to CASSYGLAGTYEQYF.